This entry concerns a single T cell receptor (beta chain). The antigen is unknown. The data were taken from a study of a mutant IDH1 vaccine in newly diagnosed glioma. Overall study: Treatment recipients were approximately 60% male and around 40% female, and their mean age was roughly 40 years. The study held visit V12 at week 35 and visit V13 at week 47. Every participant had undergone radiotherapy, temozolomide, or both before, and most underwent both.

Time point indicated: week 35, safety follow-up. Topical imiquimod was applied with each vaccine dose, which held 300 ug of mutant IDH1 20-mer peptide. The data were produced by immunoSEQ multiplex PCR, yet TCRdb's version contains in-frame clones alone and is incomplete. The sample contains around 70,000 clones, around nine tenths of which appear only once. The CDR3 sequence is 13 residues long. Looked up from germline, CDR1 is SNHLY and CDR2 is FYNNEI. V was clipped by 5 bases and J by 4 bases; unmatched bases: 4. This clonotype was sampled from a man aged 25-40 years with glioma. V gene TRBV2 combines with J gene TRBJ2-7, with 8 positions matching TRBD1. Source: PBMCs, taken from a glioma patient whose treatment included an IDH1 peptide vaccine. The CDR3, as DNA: TGTGCCAGCAGTATTACAGGGGGGTACGAGCAGTACTTC. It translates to CASSITGGYEQYF.